The next 12 T cell receptor beta chains were all read from a single sample in a study of cytomegalovirus exposure and HLA in healthy donors. 13 Jbeta primers and 60 Vbeta primers were used for the PCR. Assay: immunoSEQ multiplex PCR; the TCRdb copy retains only in-frame clones and omits some. The sample has over 85,000 clones, roughly 73% seen once. The sample was PBMCs. These receptor sequences come from a man aged 35 to 55 in good health and CMV-seronegative.

This clone was seen a handful of times. The CDR3 coding sequence is TGTGCCAGTAGTATCGAGGACAGCGCTGAAGCTTTCTTT. Its translation: CASSIEDSAEAFF. The J gene is TRBJ1-1, the V gene TRBV19; D is perhaps TRBD1 (6 bases). Germline CDR1 LNHDA, CDR2 SQIVND (reference sequence). The CDR3 has 13 amino acids. Trimming took 3 bases from V and 6 from J, leaving 11 bases between them.

This rearrangement joins TRBV19 to TRBJ1-5, with 7 bases identical to TRBD1. V trimming: 6 bases; J trimming: 7 bases; junction bases outside the gene matches: 9. Looked up from germline, CDR1 is LNHDA and CDR2 is SQIVND (reference sequence). CDR3 length: 14 amino acids. CDR3 residues: CASSLTGPDQPQHF. The CDR3, as DNA: TGTGCCAGTAGCCTGACAGGGCCCGACCAGCCCCAGCATTTT.

The genes are TRBV30 and TRBJ2-3; a weak D match, TRBD2 (7 bases). The germline V gene has CDR1 GTSNPN and CDR2 SVGIG (reference sequence). V dropped 3 bases and J dropped 2 bases, with 18 bases sitting between them. This CDR3 is built from 16 residues. CDR3 sequence: CAWSLAGRGPTDTQYF. CDR3 DNA: TGTGCCTGGAGCCTTGCAGGGCGGGGGCCCACAGATACGCAGTATTTT.

This sequence joins TRBV9 and TRBJ2-7, with D unclear. The CDR3 is 14 residues long. From germline, CDR1 is SGDLS and CDR2 YYNGEE. V dropped 0 bases and J dropped 1 base, with 8 bases sitting between them. CDR3 region: CASSVEAGSYEQYF. The CDR3 nucleotides are TGTGCCAGCAGCGTAGAGGCAGGATCCTACGAGCAGTACTTC.

The V call is TRBV5-1, the J call TRBJ2-7; no firm D call. CDR1 is SGHRS and CDR2 is YFSETQ in the germline V gene. V was trimmed by 0 bases and J by 3 bases, leaving 10 bases between them. The CDR3 is 14 amino acids. CDR3 protein: CASSLGRVYYEQYF. DNA of the CDR3: TGCGCCAGCAGCTTGGGACGGGTCTACTACGAGCAGTACTTC.

The rearrangement uses TRBV6-4 and TRBJ2-1, with D maybe TRBD2 (5 bases). This CDR3 is built from 12 residues. Germline V lookup: CDR1 MRHNA, CDR2 SNTAGT. Trimming shortened V by 4 bases and J by 6 bases, and 7 bases separated the two germline ends. The CDR3 bases are TGTGCCAGCAGTGTAGGAGGCAATGAGCAGTTCTTC. The encoded protein is CASSVGGNEQFF.

This clone was picked up one time. The gene calls are TRBV5-1 and TRBJ2-2; no definite D call. Germline V CDR1 and CDR2: SGHRS, YFSETQ. Trimming cost V 2 bases and J 6 bases, with 17 bases left between them. This CDR3 comprises 16 residues. This chain's CDR3 is CASSFAPHLGSGELFF. The CDR3 DNA reads TGCGCCAGCAGCTTTGCGCCTCACCTCGGGTCCGGGGAGCTGTTTTTT.

The chain links TRBV5-6 to TRBJ1-2; maybe TRBD1 (5 bases). V was clipped by 4 bases and J by 11 bases, with 15 bases between them. CDR3 length: 12 amino acids. Germline-derived CDR1 and CDR2 are SGHDT and YYEEEE. CDR3 sequence: CASSLLNGGYTF. CDR3 DNA sequence: TGTGCCAGCAGCCTACTGAATGGGGGGTACACCTTC.

The chain carries TRBV4-1 and TRBJ2-7, with TRBD2 identical over 8 bases. The V gene end was trimmed by 4 bases and the J gene end by 1 base; junction bases not matched to a gene: 9. The germline V gene encodes CDR1 MGHRA and CDR2 YSYEKL. This CDR3 is built from 16 residues. The CDR3 loop is CASSRAPGLVSYEQYF. CDR3 DNA: TGCGCCAGCAGCCGGGCTCCGGGACTAGTTTCCTACGAGCAGTACTTC.

The chain uses TRBV7-8 and TRBJ2-7; possibly TRBD1 for D (5 bases). Germline values: CDR1 SGHVS, CDR2 FQNEAQ. The CDR3 has 14 amino acids. Trimming removed 1 base at V and 3 bases at J, with 10 bases between. This CDR3 is CASSLVRQSYEQYF. The CDR3 coding sequence is TGTGCCAGCAGCTTAGTCCGACAGAGCTACGAGCAGTACTTC.

Only one count was recorded for this clone. J is TRBJ2-3 and V is TRBV5-4, with 8 bases matching TRBD2. The CDR3 contains 18 residues. The trim removed 1 base at V and 0 bases at J, leaving 10 bases unmatched. Germline V gene data show CDR1 as SGHNT and CDR2 as YYREEE (reference sequence). As DNA, the CDR3 is TGTGCCAGCAGCTTGCTGGCGGGGGGTCTATCTAGCACAGATACGCAGTATTTT. It specifies CASSLLAGGLSSTDTQYF.

This rearrangement joins TRBV9 to TRBJ2-7; D possibly corresponds to TRBD1 (6 bases). Germline V gene lookup returns CDR1 SGDLS and CDR2 YYNGEE. The CDR3 has 15 amino acids. Trimming stripped 2 bases from V and 3 bases from J, with 15 bases between. CDR3 region: CASSVGQPLFYEQYF. The CDR3 DNA follows: TGTGCCAGCAGCGTTGGACAGCCTTTATTCTACGAGCAGTACTTC.